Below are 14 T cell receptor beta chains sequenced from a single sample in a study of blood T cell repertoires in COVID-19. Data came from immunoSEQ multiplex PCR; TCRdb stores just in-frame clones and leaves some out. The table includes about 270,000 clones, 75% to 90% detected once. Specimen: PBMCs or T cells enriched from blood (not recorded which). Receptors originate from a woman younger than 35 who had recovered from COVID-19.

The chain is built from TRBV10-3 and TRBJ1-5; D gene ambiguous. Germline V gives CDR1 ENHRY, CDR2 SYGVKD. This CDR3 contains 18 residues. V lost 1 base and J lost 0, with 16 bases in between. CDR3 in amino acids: CAISELSRDGDSNQPQHF. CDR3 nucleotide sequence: TGTGCCATCAGTGAGTTGTCTAGAGACGGGGATAGCAATCAGCCCCAGCATTTT.

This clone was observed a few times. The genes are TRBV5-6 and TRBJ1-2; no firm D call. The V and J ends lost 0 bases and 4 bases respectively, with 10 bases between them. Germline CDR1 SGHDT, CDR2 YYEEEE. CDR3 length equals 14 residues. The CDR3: CASSLGRTTYGYTF. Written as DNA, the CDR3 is TGTGCCAGCAGCTTGGGGCGGACTACCTATGGCTACACCTTC.

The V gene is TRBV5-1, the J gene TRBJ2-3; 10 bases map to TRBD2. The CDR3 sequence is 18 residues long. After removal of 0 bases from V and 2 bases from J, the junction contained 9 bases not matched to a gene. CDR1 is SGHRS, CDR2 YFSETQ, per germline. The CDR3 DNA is TGCGCCAGCAGCTTGGCCTTGAGCGGGGGGGTTATCACAGATACGCAGTATTTT. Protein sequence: CASSLALSGGVITDTQYF.

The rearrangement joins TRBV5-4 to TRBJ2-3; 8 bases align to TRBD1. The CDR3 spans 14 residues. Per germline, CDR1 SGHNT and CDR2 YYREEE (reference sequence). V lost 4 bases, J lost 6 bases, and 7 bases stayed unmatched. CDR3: CASSPDRVGDTQYF. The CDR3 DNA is TGTGCCAGCAGCCCGGACAGGGTCGGCGATACGCAGTATTTT.

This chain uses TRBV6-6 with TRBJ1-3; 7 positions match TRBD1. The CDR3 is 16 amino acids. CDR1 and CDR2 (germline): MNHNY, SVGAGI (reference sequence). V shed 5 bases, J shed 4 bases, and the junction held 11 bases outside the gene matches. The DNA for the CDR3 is TGTGCCAGCAGTCGAGAAACAGGGGAATCCGGAAACACCATATATTTT. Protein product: CASSRETGESGNTIYF.

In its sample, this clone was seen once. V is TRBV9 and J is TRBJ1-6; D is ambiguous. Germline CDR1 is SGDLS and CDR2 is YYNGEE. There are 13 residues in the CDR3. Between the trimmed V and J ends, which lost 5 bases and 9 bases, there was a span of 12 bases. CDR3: CASSSGVVSPLHF. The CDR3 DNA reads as TGTGCCAGCAGTTCAGGTGTAGTTTCACCCCTCCACTTT.

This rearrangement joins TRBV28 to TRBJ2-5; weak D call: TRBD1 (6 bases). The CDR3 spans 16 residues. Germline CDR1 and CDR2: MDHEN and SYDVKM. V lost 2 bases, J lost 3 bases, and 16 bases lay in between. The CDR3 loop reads CASSLRVGHLKETQYF. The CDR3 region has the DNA TGTGCCAGCAGTTTAAGGGTGGGACACCTAAAAGAGACCCAGTACTTC.

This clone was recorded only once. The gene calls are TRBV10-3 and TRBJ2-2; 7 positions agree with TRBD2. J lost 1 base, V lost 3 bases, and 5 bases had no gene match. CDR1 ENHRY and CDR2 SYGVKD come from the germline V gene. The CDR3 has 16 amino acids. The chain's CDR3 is CAISDPERGNTGELFF. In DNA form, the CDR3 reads TGTGCCATCAGTGACCCCGAGCGGGGGAACACCGGGGAGCTGTTTTTT.

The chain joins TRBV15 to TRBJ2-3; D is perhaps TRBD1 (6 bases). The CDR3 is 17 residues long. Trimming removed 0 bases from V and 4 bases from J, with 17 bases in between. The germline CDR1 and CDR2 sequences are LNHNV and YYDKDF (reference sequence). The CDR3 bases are TGTGCCACCAGCAGAGATCCGGGACACCCTGAACCAGATACGCAGTATTTT. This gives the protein CATSRDPGHPEPDTQYF.

The DNA of the CDR3 is TGTGCCTGGAATATACTTCTCCGGGACAGGGGCAATCAGCCCCAGCATTTT. Encoded protein: CAWNILLRDRGNQPQHF. The V call is TRBV30, the J call TRBJ1-5; 9 positions match TRBD1. The CDR3 is 17 amino acids. V lost 4 bases to trimming and J lost 2 bases; unmatched junction nucleotides: 12. Germline CDR1 is GTSNPN and CDR2 is SVGIG (reference sequence).

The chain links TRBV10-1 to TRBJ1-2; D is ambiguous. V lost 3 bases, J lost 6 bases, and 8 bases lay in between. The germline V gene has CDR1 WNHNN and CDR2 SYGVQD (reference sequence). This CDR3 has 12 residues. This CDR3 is CASSESGNGYTF. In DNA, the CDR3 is TGCGCCAGCAGTGAATCCGGGAATGGCTACACCTTC.

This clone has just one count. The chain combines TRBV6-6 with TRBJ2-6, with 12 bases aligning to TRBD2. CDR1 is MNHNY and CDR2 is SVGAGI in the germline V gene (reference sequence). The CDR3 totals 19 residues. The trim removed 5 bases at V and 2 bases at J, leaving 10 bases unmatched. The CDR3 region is CASSPKRTSGATGANVLTF. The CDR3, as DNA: TGTGCCAGCAGTCCCAAAAGGACTAGCGGGGCGACTGGGGCCAACGTCCTGACTTTC.

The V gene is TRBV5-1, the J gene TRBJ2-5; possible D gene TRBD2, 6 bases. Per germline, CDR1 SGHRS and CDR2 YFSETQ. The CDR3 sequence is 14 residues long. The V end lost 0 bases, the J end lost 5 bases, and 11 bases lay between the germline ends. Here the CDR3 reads CASSLEGAGETQYF. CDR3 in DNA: TGCGCCAGCAGCTTGGAAGGGGCGGGGGAGACCCAGTACTTC. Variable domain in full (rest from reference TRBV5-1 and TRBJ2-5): KAGVTQTPRYLIKTRGQQVTLSCSPISGHRSVSWYQQTPGQGLQFLFEYFSETQRNKGNFPGRFSGRQFSNSRSEMNVSTLELGDSALYLCASSLEGAGETQYFGPGTRLLVL.

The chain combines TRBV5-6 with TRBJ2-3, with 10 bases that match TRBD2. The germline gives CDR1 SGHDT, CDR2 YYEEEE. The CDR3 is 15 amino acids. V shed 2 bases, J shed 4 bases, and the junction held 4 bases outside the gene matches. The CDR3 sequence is CASSLAGGPSDTQYF. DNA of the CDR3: TGTGCCAGCAGCTTAGCGGGGGGGCCCTCAGATACGCAGTATTTT.